The 30 T cell receptor beta chains listed next were all sequenced from one sample in a study of blood T cell repertoires in COVID-19. This table comes from immunoSEQ multiplex PCR, and its TCRdb copy is limited to in-frame clones, with some not included. The data show some 160,000 clones, approximately 85% seen once. Sequenced: peripheral blood. The source of these receptors is an elderly woman with COVID-19, enrolled during active disease.

V is TRBV10-2 and J is TRBJ2-1; 11 nucleotides agree with TRBD2. Germline V gene sequence: CDR1 WSHSY, CDR2 SAAADI. The CDR3 totals 15 residues. V trimming: 6 bases; J trimming: 3 bases; junction bases outside the gene matches: 4. The CDR3 coding sequence is TGCGCCAGCAGGGAGACTAGCGGGAACTACAATGAGCAGTTCTTC. This encodes CASRETSGNYNEQFF.

This chain connects TRBV2 to TRBJ2-7; 12 bases agree with TRBD2. This CDR3 spans 15 amino acids. Germline V gives CDR1 SNHLY, CDR2 FYNNEI. With V trimmed by 5 bases and J by 0 bases, 2 bases remained unmatched. CDR3 sequence: CASSRTSGISYEQYF. The CDR3 region has the DNA TGTGCCAGCAGTCGGACTAGCGGGATCTCCTACGAGCAGTACTTC.

A single count supports this clone. This rearrangement joins TRBV18 to TRBJ1-2, with 7 bases identical to TRBD1. CDR1 is KGHSH, CDR2 LQKENI, per germline. The CDR3 is made up of 13 amino acids. With 4 bases clipped from V and 5 bases from J, the junction kept 4 bases outside the gene matches. The CDR3 loop reads CASSLTGEYGYTF. CDR3 sequence (DNA): TGTGCCAGCTCACTTACAGGGGAATATGGCTACACCTTC.

The chain couples TRBV6-6 to TRBJ2-7, with unresolved D. This CDR3 has 14 residues. Deletions cut 4 bases from V and 2 bases from J, with 12 bases between. The germline gives CDR1 MNHNY, CDR2 SVGAGI (reference sequence). The CDR3 loop is CASSFPGGAYEQYF. The CDR3 DNA is TGTGCCAGCAGTTTCCCCGGCGGTGCCTACGAGCAGTACTTC.

Here the CDR3 reads CASRRQAYGYTF. CDR3 coding DNA: TGTGCCAGCAGGAGACAGGCCTATGGCTACACCTTC. The chain uses TRBV2 and TRBJ1-2; D possibly corresponds to TRBD1 (6 bases). CDR1 is SNHLY, CDR2 FYNNEI, per germline. The length of the CDR3 is 12 residues. Trimming stripped 6 bases from V and 4 bases from J, with 9 bases between. The variable domain in full, completed from reference TRBV2 and TRBJ1-2, reads EPEVTQTPSHQVTQMGQEVILRCVPISNHLYFYWYRQILGQKVEFLVSFYNNEISEKSEIFDDQFSVERPDGSNFTLKIRSTKLEDSAMYFCASRRQAYGYTFGSGTRLTVV.

The rearrangement joins TRBV7-9 to TRBJ2-3; D perhaps matches TRBD2 (7 bases). V was cut by 3 bases and J by 4 bases, with 14 bases left in between. Germline V CDR1 and CDR2: SEHNR, FQNEAQ (reference sequence). This CDR3 is built from 15 residues. CDR3 coding DNA: TGTGCCAGCAGCTTCCTAAGGGGGGGGGCAGATACGCAGTATTTT. Protein product: CASSFLRGGADTQYF.

V usage is TRBV27 and J usage is TRBJ2-7; 8 bases are shared with TRBD2. V lost 1 base to trimming and J lost 3 bases; unmatched junction nucleotides: 11. The CDR3 has 17 residues. Looked up from germline, CDR1 is MNHEY and CDR2 is SMNVEV (reference sequence). CDR3 sequence reads: CASSLLVGREGIYEQYF. The CDR3 region has the DNA TGTGCCAGCAGTTTATTAGTTGGTCGGGAGGGGATCTACGAGCAGTACTTC.

This chain uses TRBV28 with TRBJ1-1; the D gene is possibly TRBD1 (6 bases). The CDR3 covers 14 residues. V lost 4 bases, J lost 10 bases, and 19 bases lay in between. Germline V gene lookup returns CDR1 MDHEN and CDR2 SYDVKM. CDR3 in DNA: TGTGCCAGCAGTTCTTCCGACAGGACTTTTCGAGCTTTCTTT. Encoded protein: CASSSSDRTFRAFF.

The chain has TRBV3-1 (or the pseudogene TRBV3-2) and TRBJ1-2, with a tentative D call TRBD1 (6 bases). The CDR3 spans 14 residues. CDR1 is LGHDT and CDR2 is YNNKEL in the germline V gene (reference sequence). The V gene lost 0 bases and the J gene lost 7 bases, with 12 bases spanning the gap. CDR3 sequence: CASSQDEGGFGYTF. In nucleotides, the CDR3 is TGTGCCAGCAGCCAAGATGAGGGGGGGTTTGGCTACACCTTC.

J is TRBJ2-2 and V is TRBV7-9; TRBD2 matches at 9 bases. Germline loops: CDR1 SEHNR, CDR2 FQNEAQ (reference sequence). This CDR3 has 19 residues. The J segment lost 0 bases and the V segment lost 8 bases, leaving 16 bases of the junction unmatched. CDR3 sequence: CASGTRHSGGPSNTGELFF. CDR3 sequence (DNA): TGTGCCAGCGGTACCCGCCACAGCGGGGGGCCTTCGAACACCGGGGAGCTGTTTTTT.

The chain recombines TRBV9 with TRBJ1-2; D might be TRBD1 (5 bases). The germline V gene encodes CDR1 SGDLS and CDR2 YYNGEE. The CDR3 length is 14 residues. V lost 0 bases and J 4 bases, leaving 10 bases between the germline ends. The CDR3 nucleotides are TGTGCCAGCAGCGTAGGACAGACTGTCTATGGCTACACCTTC. This gives the protein CASSVGQTVYGYTF.

V and J are TRBV12-3 or TRBV12-4 and TRBJ2-1; D call uncertain. The V and J ends lost 5 bases and 2 bases respectively, with 4 bases between them. CDR3 length: 12 residues. CDR3 DNA: TGTGCCAGCAGTACGGCCTACAATGAGCAGTTCTTC. This encodes CASSTAYNEQFF.

The rearrangement uses TRBV5-1 and TRBJ2-5; 7 positions agree with TRBD2. J lost 2 bases, V lost 2 bases, and 9 bases had no gene match. Germline V gives CDR1 SGHRS, CDR2 YFSETQ. The CDR3 loop spans 16 amino acids. The CDR3 region is CASSLLLALGQETQYF. The CDR3 DNA is TGCGCCAGCAGCTTATTACTAGCGTTGGGACAAGAGACCCAGTACTTC.

The chain recombines TRBV18 with TRBJ2-1; TRBD1 matches at 7 bases. The CDR3 has 13 amino acids. Per germline, CDR1 KGHSH and CDR2 LQKENI. The trim removed 5 bases at V and 4 bases at J, leaving 2 bases unmatched. Here the CDR3 DNA reads TGTGCCAGCTCAGGACAGGAGTACAATGAGCAGTTCTTC. Its translation is CASSGQEYNEQFF.

The chain recombines TRBV9 with TRBJ1-3, with a weak D call TRBD1 (6 bases). Germline V gene data show CDR1 as SGDLS and CDR2 as YYNGEE. The CDR3 length is 17 residues. The V gene lost 4 bases and the J gene lost 0 bases, with 17 bases spanning the gap. CDR3 nucleotide sequence: TGTGCCAGCAGCCCCGAAGATTGGGGGCGCTCTGGAAACACCATATATTTT. Amino acid sequence: CASSPEDWGRSGNTIYF.

The gene calls are TRBV7-2 and TRBJ1-1; TRBD1 might be the D (5 bases). V lost 4 bases and J lost 8, with 14 bases in between. The CDR3 has 13 amino acids. The germline gives CDR1 SGHTA, CDR2 FQGNSA. The CDR3 sequence: CASSSSAAGEAFF. In nucleotides, the CDR3 is TGTGCCAGCAGCTCCTCCGCCGCAGGGGAAGCTTTCTTT.

This clone was observed a handful of times. This chain links TRBV18 with TRBJ2-5; a possible D gene is TRBD2 (6 bases). Germline CDR1 and CDR2: KGHSH and LQKENI. CDR3 length: 14 amino acids. The V end lost 4 bases, the J end lost 3 bases, and 12 bases lay between the germline ends. This CDR3 reads CASSQDWGEETQYF. The CDR3 region has the DNA TGTGCCAGCTCACAAGACTGGGGGGAAGAGACCCAGTACTTC.

The rearrangement links TRBV10-3 to TRBJ1-2; TRBD1 might be the D (6 bases). The CDR3 runs to 14 residues. V lost 3 bases to trimming and J lost 2 bases, with 10 bases between them. Germline V lookup: CDR1 ENHRY, CDR2 SYGVKD. CDR3 residues: CAISDGTSNYGYTF. The CDR3 region has the DNA TGTGCCATCAGTGACGGGACATCGAACTATGGCTACACCTTC.

The chain joins TRBV5-6 to TRBJ1-1; 9 bases match TRBD1. The length of the CDR3 is 14 residues. Germline CDR1 is SGHDT and CDR2 is YYEEEE. The V and J ends lost 2 bases and 5 bases, in that order; junction bases with no gene match: 4. CDR3 residues: CASSLDRGRTEAFF. The CDR3 DNA follows: TGTGCCAGCAGCTTAGACAGGGGGAGGACTGAAGCTTTCTTT.

This chain joins TRBV13 and TRBJ2-5, with TRBD2 matching 7 bases. This CDR3 has 17 amino acids. With 4 bases clipped from V and 2 bases from J, the junction kept 13 bases outside the gene matches. CDR1 and CDR2 (germline): PRHDT, FYEKMQ (reference sequence). CDR3 protein: CASSYHLRAGGQETQYF. The CDR3, as DNA: TGTGCCAGCAGCTACCACCTTAGAGCCGGGGGGCAAGAGACCCAGTACTTC. Combining the CDR3 with reference TRBV13 and TRBJ2-5 gives the whole variable domain AAGVIQSPRHLIKEKRETATLKCYPIPRHDTVYWYQQGPGQDPQFLISFYEKMQSDKGSIPDRFSAQQFSDYHSELNMSSLELGDSALYFCASSYHLRAGGQETQYFGPGTRLLVL.

The chain uses TRBV29-1 and TRBJ2-7, with 8 bases lining up with TRBD2. The CDR3 length is 13 residues. The germline V gene has CDR1 SQVTM and CDR2 ANQGSEA. The trim removed 0 bases at V and 6 bases at J, leaving 4 bases unmatched. The CDR3 nucleotides read TGCAGCGTTGAAGAGACTAGCGCCTCCGAGCAGTACTTC. This sequence encodes CSVEETSASEQYF.

The genes are TRBV7-9 and TRBJ2-3, with TRBD2 as a possible D gene (6 bases). Germline lookup yields CDR1 SEHNR and CDR2 FQNEAQ (reference sequence). The CDR3 is 12 residues long. Here the CDR3 DNA reads TGTGCGGAGGGGACTAGCACAGATACGCAGTATTTT. Amino acids: CAEGTSTDTQYF. The full variable domain, in which reference TRBV7-9 and TRBJ2-3 provide the parts outside the CDR3, is DTGVSQNPRHKITKRGQNVTFRCDPISEHNRLYWYRQTLGQGPEFLTYFQNEAQLEKSRLLSDRFSAERPKGSFSTLEIQRTEQGDSAMYLCAEGTSTDTQYFGPGTRLTVL.

J is TRBJ1-1 and V is TRBV25-1; TRBD1 matches at 8 bases. Germline-derived CDR1 and CDR2 are MGHDK and SYGVNS. This CDR3 is built from 16 residues. V lost 3 bases to trimming and J lost 5 bases; unmatched junction nucleotides: 11. The DNA for the CDR3 is TGTGCCAGCAGTGATCCTTCTCAGGGGGCTTATACTGAAGCTTTCTTT. Its protein product is CASSDPSQGAYTEAFF.

This chain uses TRBV9 with TRBJ2-7; TRBD1 agrees at 8 bases. Germline trimming cut 0 bases from V and 6 bases from J; bases unmatched to any gene: 11. The germline CDR1 and CDR2 sequences are SGDLS and YYNGEE. This CDR3 spans 16 amino acids. CDR3 amino acids: CASSVAPRDRIGEQYF. The CDR3 coding sequence is TGTGCCAGCAGCGTAGCCCCAAGGGACAGGATCGGCGAGCAGTACTTC.

The rearrangement joins TRBV18 to TRBJ1-2; TRBD1 matches at 8 bases. The germline CDR1 and CDR2 sequences are KGHSH and LQKENI. After removal of 2 bases from V and 8 bases from J, the junction contained 7 bases not matched to a gene. CDR3 length: 14 residues. The CDR3 nucleotides are TGTGCCAGCTCACCAACGGACAGGGCGGACGGCTACACCTTC. Its protein is CASSPTDRADGYTF.

This chain uses TRBV7-2 with TRBJ2-1, with 8 bases matching TRBD2. Trimming at V came to 6 bases and at J to 2 bases, leaving 9 bases not matched to a gene. The CDR3 is 16 residues long. Germline V gene sequence: CDR1 SGHTA, CDR2 FQGNSA. CDR3 sequence: CASRPDRSGTYNEQFF. The CDR3, as DNA: TGTGCCAGCAGACCCGATCGTAGCGGGACCTACAATGAGCAGTTCTTC.

The chain joins TRBV2 to TRBJ1-5; 12 bases match TRBD1. The CDR3 covers 15 residues. Germline V gene data show CDR1 as SNHLY and CDR2 as FYNNEI. V lost 8 bases, J lost 6 bases, and 8 bases stayed unmatched. The CDR3 reads CASSGTGGWFQPQHF. The CDR3 DNA follows: TGTGCCAGCTCCGGGACAGGGGGCTGGTTTCAGCCCCAGCATTTT.

The rearrangement uses TRBV10-3 and TRBJ1-5; D remains unclear. Germline V gene lookup returns CDR1 ENHRY and CDR2 SYGVKD. Trimming stripped 2 bases from V and 4 bases from J, with 18 bases between. The CDR3 extends over 17 amino acids. CDR3: CAISEHLEGPFNQPQHF. DNA of the CDR3: TGTGCCATCAGTGAGCATCTCGAGGGCCCCTTTAATCAGCCCCAGCATTTT.

CDR3 DNA: TGTGCCAGTAGTATAGCAGGGGGGATCCCTTATCAGCCCCAGCATTTT. It translates to CASSIAGGIPYQPQHF. This chain links TRBV19 with TRBJ1-5; 7 positions agree with TRBD1. Germline CDR1 and CDR2: LNHDA and SQIVND (reference sequence). This CDR3 has 16 amino acids. With V trimmed by 1 base and J by 5 bases, 8 bases remained unmatched.

The V and J genes are TRBV6-1 and TRBJ1-3, with 9 bases aligning to TRBD1. The CDR3 loop spans 16 amino acids. Germline V gene lookup returns CDR1 MNHNS and CDR2 SASEGT. With 0 bases clipped from V and 4 bases from J, the junction kept 4 bases outside the gene matches. CDR3 in amino acids: CASSEAKGQGGNTIYF. Here the CDR3 DNA reads TGTGCCAGCAGTGAAGCCAAGGGACAGGGAGGAAACACCATATATTTT.